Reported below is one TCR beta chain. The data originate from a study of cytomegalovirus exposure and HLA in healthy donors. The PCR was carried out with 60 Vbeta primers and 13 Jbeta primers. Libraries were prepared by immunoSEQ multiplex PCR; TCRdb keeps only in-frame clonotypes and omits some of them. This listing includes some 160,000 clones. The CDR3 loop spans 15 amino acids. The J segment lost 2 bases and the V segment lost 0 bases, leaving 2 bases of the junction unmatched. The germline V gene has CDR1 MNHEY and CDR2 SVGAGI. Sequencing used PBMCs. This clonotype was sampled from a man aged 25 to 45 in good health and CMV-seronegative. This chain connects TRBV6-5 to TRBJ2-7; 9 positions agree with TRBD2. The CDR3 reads CASSYSASGTYEQYF. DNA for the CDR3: TGTGCCAGCAGTTACTCGGCTAGCGGGACCTACGAGCAGTACTTC.